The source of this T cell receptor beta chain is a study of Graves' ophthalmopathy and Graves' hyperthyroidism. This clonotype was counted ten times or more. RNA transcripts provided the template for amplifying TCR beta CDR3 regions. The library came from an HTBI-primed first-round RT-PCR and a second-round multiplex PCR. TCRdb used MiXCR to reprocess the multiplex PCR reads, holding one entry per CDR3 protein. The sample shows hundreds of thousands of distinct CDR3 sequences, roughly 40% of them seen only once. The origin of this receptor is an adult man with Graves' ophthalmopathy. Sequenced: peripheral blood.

CDR3 nucleotides: TGTGCCAGCAGTGACCGGCAGGGTCATTCACCCCTCCACTTT. Its translation: CASSDRQGHSPLHF. V gene TRBV2 combines with J gene TRBJ1-6; the D gene is possibly TRBD1 (5 bases). Germline CDR1 reads SNHLY; CDR2 reads FYNNEI. V was cut by 3 bases and J by 8 bases, with 11 bases left in between. There are 14 residues in the CDR3.